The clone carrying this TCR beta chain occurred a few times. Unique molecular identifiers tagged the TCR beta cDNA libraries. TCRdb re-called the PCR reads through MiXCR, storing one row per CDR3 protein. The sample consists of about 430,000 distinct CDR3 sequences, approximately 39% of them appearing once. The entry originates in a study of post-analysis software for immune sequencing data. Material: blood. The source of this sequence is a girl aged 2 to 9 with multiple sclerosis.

CDR3 nucleotide sequence: TGCAGCGTTGGGGACAGGGTCTCTGGGGCCAACGTCCTGACTTTC. This gives the protein CSVGDRVSGANVLTF. The chain employs TRBV29-1 and TRBJ2-6; 9 bases match TRBD1. The CDR3 totals 15 residues. Looked up from germline, CDR1 is SQVTM and CDR2 is ANQGSEA. The J segment lost 0 bases and the V segment lost 4 bases, leaving 1 base of the junction unmatched.